This note documents a single T cell receptor beta chain sequence. Germline lookup yields CDR1 SNHLY and CDR2 FYNNEI. Trimming removed 2 bases from V and 3 bases from J, with 14 bases in between. The CDR3 runs 16 residues. The data stem from a study of blood T cell repertoires in COVID-19. Study-wide background: Sample material is recorded as cDNA or gDNA derived from T cells, B-cell-depleted T cells, or PBMCs.

Authors' data handling: Estimates of nucleated cell counts were drawn from the amplification of reference gene primers. This table comes from immunoSEQ multiplex PCR, and its TCRdb copy is limited to in-frame clones, with some not included. V and J calls and clone size are as listed in that table; D and trimming were resolved from the DNA. The repertoire has fewer than 350,000 clones, approximately 88% of them found once; the top ten carry about 1%. Residents of about two dozen US areas, aged about 18 to 89 years, made up the participants. Participants reported their clinical history, and cohort assignment relied on those reports.

What was sequenced was PBMCs or T cells enriched from blood (not recorded which). V usage is TRBV2 and J usage is TRBJ1-5; tentative D call: TRBD1 (5 bases). The TCR originated in a woman aged 25 to 45 who had recovered from COVID-19. DNA of the CDR3: TGTGCCAGCAGTGAATTTCAGGGCCCTTTCAATCAGCCCCAGCATTTT. It translates to CASSEFQGPFNQPQHF.